The clone carrying this T cell receptor (beta chain) was found a few times. Its antigen remains unidentified. This sample stems from a study of cytomegalovirus exposure and HLA in healthy donors. Overall study results and limits: One variant, a missense change in DCLRE1C, was linked in a later analysis to TCR beta V- and J-gene trimming.

PCR was performed using 60 Vbeta and 13 Jbeta primers. Clones were read by immunoSEQ multiplex PCR, and TCRdb kept only the in-frame ones, dropping some. The table includes 100,000 to 150,000 clones, over 75% detected once. CDR1 MNHEY and CDR2 SVGAGI come from the germline V gene. V lost 5 bases to trimming and J lost 1 base, with 14 bases between them. CDR3 size: 15 residues. The chain combines TRBV6-5 with TRBJ2-5; possibly TRBD1 for D (6 bases). The receptor's source is a woman aged 40 to 50 in good health and CMV-seropositive. The sequenced sample consisted of PBMCs. This CDR3 is CASSTQGLGQETQYF. In DNA, the CDR3 is TGTGCCAGCAGTACACAGGGATTAGGCCAAGAGACCCAGTACTTC.